One T cell receptor (beta chain) is described in this entry. These data belong to a study of cytomegalovirus exposure and HLA in healthy donors. The germline V gene encodes CDR1 SGDLS and CDR2 YYNGEE. The V end was cut by 2 bases, the J end by 3 bases, with 14 bases between. CDR3 size: 15 residues. In the PCR, 60 Vbeta and 13 Jbeta primers were used. Method: immunoSEQ multiplex PCR; TCRdb's copy keeps in-frame clones and lacks some. This sample carries about 160,000 clones, with around 1.4% going to the ten biggest clones. This clonotype was obtained from a woman aged 55 to 70 in good health and CMV-seronegative. The material sequenced was PBMCs. The V call is TRBV9, the J call TRBJ1-1, with D perhaps TRBD1 (6 bases). The CDR3 coding sequence is TGTGCCAGCAGCGTCCTAGCCCAGGGGCACACTGAAGCTTTCTTT. It yields the protein CASSVLAQGHTEAFF.